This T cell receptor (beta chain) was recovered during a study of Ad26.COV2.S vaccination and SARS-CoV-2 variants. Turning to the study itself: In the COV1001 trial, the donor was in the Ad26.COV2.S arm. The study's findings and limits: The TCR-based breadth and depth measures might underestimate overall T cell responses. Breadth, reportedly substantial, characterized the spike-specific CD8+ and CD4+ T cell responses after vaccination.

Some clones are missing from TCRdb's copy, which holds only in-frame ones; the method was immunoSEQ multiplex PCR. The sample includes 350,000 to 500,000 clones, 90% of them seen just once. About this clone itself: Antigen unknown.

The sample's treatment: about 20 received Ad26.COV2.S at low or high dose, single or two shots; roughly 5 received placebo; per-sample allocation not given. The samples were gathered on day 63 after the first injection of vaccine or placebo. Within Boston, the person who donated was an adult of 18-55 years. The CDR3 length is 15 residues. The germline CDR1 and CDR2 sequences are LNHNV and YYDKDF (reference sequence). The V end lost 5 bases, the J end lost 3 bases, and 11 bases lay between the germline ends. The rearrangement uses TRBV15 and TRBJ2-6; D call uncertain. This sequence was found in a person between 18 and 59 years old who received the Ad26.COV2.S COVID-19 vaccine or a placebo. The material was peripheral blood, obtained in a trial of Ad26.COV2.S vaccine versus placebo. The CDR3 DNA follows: TGTGCCACCAGCGAAGATGGTGGTGGGGCCAACGTCCTGACTTTC. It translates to CATSEDGGGANVLTF.